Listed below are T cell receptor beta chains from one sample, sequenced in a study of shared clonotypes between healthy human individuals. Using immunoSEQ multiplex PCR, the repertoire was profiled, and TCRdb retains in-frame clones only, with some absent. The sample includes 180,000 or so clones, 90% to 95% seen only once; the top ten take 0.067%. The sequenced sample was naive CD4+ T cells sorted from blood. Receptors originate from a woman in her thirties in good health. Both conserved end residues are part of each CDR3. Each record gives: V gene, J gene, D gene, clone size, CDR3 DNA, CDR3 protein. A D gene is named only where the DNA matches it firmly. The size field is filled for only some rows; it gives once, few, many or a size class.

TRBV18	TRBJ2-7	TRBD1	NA	TGTGCCAGCTCACCCTCGGCAGGGGGCGACCTGCCCTACGAGCAGTACTTC	CASSPSAGGDLPYEQYF
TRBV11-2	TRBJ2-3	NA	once	TGTGCCAGCAGCTTAGTCGTCAGCACAGATACGCAGTATTTT	CASSLVVSTDTQYF
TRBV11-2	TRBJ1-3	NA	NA	TGTGCCAGCAGCTTAGCTGTCCGATCGGGAAACACCATATATTTT	CASSLAVRSGNTIYF
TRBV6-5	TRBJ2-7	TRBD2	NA	TGTGCCAGCAGTAGCGGGAGGGGGGAATCCGAGCAGTACTTC	CASSSGRGESEQYF
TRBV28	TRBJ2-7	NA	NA	TGTGCCAGCCACAGGGACGACGAGCAGTACTTC	CASHRDDEQYF
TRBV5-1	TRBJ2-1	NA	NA	TGCGCCAGCAGCTTCGGGGGTAGCTCCTACAATGAGCAGTTCTTC	CASSFGGSSYNEQFF
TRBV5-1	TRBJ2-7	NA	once	TGCGCCAGCAGCTTGGCTAGCCCCGTTCTGGAGCAGTACTTC	CASSLASPVLEQYF
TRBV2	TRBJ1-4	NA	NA	TGTGCCAGCAGTGAACCGGATAATGAAAAACTGTTTTTT	CASSEPDNEKLFF
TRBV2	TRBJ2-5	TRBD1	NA	TGTGCCAGCAGCAAGGACAGGAACCAAGAGACCCAGTACTTC	CASSKDRNQETQYF
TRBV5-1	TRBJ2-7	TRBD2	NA	TGCGCCAGCAGCCCCGGCACGGCTAGCGGGACCGACGAGCAGTACTTC	CASSPGTASGTDEQYF
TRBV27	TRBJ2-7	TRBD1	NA	TGTGCCAGCTCCGGACAGGGGGGCGAGCAGTACTTC	CASSGQGGEQYF
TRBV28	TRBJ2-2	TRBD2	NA	TGTGCCAGCTTGGCTAGCGGCACCGGGGAGCTGTTTTTT	CASLASGTGELFF
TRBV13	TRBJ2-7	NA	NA	TGTGCCAGCAGCTTCTCCTACGAGCAGTACTTC	CASSFSYEQYF
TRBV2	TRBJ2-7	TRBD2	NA	TGTGCCAGCACCCTAAGGACTAGCGGGAGTCCCGAGCAGTACTTC	CASTLRTSGSPEQYF
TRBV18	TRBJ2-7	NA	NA	TGTGCCAGCTCACCCGAGGTAGCTTTTTACGAGCAGTACTTC	CASSPEVAFYEQYF
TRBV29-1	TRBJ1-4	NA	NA	TGCAGCGTTGGCAAGGGGTTCGGTGAAAAACTGTTTTTT	CSVGKGFGEKLFF
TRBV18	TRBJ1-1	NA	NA	TGTGCCAGCTCACCTTCGGTGACTGAAGCTTTCTTT	CASSPSVTEAFF
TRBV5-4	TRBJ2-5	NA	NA	TGTGCCAGCAGCTTGGGCAGCCAAGAGACCCAGTACTTC	CASSLGSQETQYF
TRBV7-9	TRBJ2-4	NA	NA	TGTGCCAGCAGCCTCAGCGGAGTGGGCATTCAGTACTTC	CASSLSGVGIQYF
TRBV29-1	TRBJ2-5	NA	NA	TGCAGCGTTGGTCGGGAGGAGGGGGCCGGTGAGACCCAGTACTTC	CSVGREEGAGETQYF
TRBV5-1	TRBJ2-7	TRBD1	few	TGCGCCAGCAGCCAGGGGACAGGGGGTTCCGAGCAGTACTTC	CASSQGTGGSEQYF
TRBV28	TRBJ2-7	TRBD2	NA	TGTGCCAGCACCGTCCTAGCGGGAGGGCCTTACGAGCAGTACTTC	CASTVLAGGPYEQYF
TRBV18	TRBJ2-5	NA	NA	TGTGCCAGCTCACCAAGCGCGGGGGCGCAAGAGACCCAGTACTTC	CASSPSAGAQETQYF
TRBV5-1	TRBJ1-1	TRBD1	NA	TGCGCCAGCAGTAACGACAGGGATATGAACACTGAAGCTTTCTTT	CASSNDRDMNTEAFF
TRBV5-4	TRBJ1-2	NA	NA	TGTGCCAGCAGCTTAGCCGGCTCTAACTATGGCTACACCTTC	CASSLAGSNYGYTF
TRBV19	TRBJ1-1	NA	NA	TGTGCCAGTAGTACGTTCGCGCAGGGAGGCACTGAAGCTTTCTTT	CASSTFAQGGTEAFF
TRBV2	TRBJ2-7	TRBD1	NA	TGTGCCAGCAGTCCAAAGGGACAGGGGTCCCTCTACGAGCAGTACTTC	CASSPKGQGSLYEQYF
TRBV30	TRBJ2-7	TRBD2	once	TGTGCCTGGAGCACGCGGACTAGCGGGAGAGGGGGAAAGTACTTC	CAWSTRTSGRGGKYF
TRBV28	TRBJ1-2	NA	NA	TGTGCCAGCAGTTTTCAGGGATTGAATGGCTACACCTTC	CASSFQGLNGYTF
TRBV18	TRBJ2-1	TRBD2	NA	TGTGCCAGCTCTGAGGACCCCGCGGGAGCGGTTGAGCAGTTCTTC	CASSEDPAGAVEQFF
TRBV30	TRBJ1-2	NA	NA	TGTGCCTCTACGGGAAACTATGGCTACACCTTC	CASTGNYGYTF
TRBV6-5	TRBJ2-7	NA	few	TGTGCCAGCACTGCCCTCGGGGCTAGCTCCTACGAGCAGTACTTC	CASTALGASSYEQYF
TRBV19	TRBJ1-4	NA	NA	TGTGCCAGTAGCCGTAATAATGAAAAACTGTTTTTT	CASSRNNEKLFF